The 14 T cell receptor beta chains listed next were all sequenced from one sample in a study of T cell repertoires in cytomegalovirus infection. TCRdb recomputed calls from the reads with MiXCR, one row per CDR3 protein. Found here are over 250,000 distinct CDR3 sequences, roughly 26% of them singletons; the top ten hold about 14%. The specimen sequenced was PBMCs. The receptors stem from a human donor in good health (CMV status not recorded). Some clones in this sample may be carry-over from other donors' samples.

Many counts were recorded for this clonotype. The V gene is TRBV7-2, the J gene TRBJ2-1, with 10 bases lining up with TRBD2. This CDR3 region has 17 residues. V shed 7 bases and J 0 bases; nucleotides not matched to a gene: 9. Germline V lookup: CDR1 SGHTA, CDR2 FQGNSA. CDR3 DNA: TGTGCCAGCATTCGTCTAGCGGGAGAGGGCTCCTACAATGAGCAGTTCTTC. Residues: CASIRLAGEGSYNEQFF.

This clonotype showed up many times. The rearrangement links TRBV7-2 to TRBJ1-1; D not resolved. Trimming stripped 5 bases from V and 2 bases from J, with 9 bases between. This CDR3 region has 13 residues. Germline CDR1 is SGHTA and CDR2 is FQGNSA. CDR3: CASSATVNTEAFF. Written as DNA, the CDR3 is TGTGCCAGCAGCGCAACAGTTAACACTGAAGCTTTCTTT.

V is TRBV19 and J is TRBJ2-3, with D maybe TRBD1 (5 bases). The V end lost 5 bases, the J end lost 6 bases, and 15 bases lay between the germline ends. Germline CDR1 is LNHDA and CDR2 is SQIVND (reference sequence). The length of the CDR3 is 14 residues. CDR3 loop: CASSWGEAMDTQYF. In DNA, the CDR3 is TGTGCCAGTAGTTGGGGCGAAGCCATGGATACGCAGTATTTT.

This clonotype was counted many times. CDR3 loop: CASSRGTGGKIRTEAFF. CDR3 DNA: TGTGCCAGCAGCCGTGGGACAGGGGGCAAGATAAGGACTGAAGCTTTCTTT. V gene TRBV7-9 combines with J gene TRBJ1-1; 12 bases agree with TRBD1. The CDR3 covers 17 residues. Germline loops: CDR1 SEHNR, CDR2 FQNEAQ (reference sequence). J gave up 5 bases and V 5 bases, and 12 bases lay outside the gene matches.

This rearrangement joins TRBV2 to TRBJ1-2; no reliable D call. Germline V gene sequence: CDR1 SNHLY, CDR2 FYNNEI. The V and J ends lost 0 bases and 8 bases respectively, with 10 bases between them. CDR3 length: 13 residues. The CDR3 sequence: CASSEARWRGYTF. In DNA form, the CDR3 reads TGTGCCAGCAGTGAAGCCAGGTGGAGAGGCTACACCTTC.

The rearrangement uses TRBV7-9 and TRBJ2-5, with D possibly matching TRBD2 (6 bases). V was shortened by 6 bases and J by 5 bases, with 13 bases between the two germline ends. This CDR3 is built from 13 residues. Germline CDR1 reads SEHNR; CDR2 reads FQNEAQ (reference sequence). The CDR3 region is CASSFGSAETQYF. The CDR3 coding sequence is TGTGCCAGCAGTTTCGGGAGCGCGGAGACCCAGTACTTC.

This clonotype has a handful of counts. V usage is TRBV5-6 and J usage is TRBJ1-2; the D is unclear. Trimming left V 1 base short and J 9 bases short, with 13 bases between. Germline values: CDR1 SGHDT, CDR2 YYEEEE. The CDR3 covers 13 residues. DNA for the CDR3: TGTGCCAGCAGCTTGACAGCTGTCCCCAGCTACACCTTC. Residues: CASSLTAVPSYTF.

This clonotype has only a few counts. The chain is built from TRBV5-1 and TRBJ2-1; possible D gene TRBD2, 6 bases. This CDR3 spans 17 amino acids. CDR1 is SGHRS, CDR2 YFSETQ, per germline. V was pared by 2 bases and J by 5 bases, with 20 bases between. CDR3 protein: CASSFRGTSARHNEQFF. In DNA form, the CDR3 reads TGCGCCAGCAGCTTCCGCGGGACCTCGGCGCGTCACAATGAGCAGTTCTTC.

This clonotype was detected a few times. The CDR3 DNA follows: TGTGCCAGCAGTTTGGACAGAGTGCTTACTGAAGCTTTCTTT. As protein: CASSLDRVLTEAFF. The J gene is TRBJ1-1, the V gene TRBV28; weak D call: TRBD1 (6 bases). The germline V and J ends were trimmed by 3 bases and 5 bases, with 13 bases remaining between them. The CDR3 totals 14 residues. The germline V gene has CDR1 MDHEN and CDR2 SYDVKM.

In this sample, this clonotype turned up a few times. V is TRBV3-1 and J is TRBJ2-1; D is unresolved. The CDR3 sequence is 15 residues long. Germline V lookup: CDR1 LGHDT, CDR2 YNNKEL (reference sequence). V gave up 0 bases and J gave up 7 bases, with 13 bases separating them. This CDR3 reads CASSQDRSSRNEQFF. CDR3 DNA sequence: TGTGCCAGCAGCCAAGATAGGTCTTCCAGGAATGAGCAGTTCTTC.

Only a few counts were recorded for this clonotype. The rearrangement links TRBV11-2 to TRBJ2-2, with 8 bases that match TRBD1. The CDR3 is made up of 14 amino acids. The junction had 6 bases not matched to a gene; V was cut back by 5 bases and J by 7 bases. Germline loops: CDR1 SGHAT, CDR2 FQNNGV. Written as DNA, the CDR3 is TGTGCCAGCAGCCTTATGGGACAGGACGGGGAGCTGTTTTTT. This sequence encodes CASSLMGQDGELFF.

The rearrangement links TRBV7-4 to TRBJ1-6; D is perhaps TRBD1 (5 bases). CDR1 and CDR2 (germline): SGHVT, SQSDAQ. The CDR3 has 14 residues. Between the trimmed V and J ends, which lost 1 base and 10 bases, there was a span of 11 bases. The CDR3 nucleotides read TGTGCCAGCAGCTTAGGGGGGGGTTCCTCACCCCTCCACTTT. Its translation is CASSLGGGSSPLHF.

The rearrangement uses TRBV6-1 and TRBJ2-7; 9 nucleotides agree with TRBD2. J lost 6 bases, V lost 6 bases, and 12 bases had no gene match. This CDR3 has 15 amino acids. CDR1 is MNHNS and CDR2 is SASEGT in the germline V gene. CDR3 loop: CASRRAPGLAREQYV. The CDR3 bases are TGTGCCAGCAGGAGGGCACCGGGACTAGCTCGCGAGCAGTACGTC.

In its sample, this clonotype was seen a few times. CDR3 loop: CATSRNEGQRINQPQHF. The CDR3 coding sequence is TGTGCCACCAGCAGAAATGAGGGACAGAGAATCAATCAGCCCCAGCATTTT. The chain links TRBV15 to TRBJ1-5; 7 positions agree with TRBD1. CDR3 size: 17 residues. CDR1 and CDR2 (germline): LNHNV, YYDKDF (reference sequence). After removal of 2 bases from V and 3 bases from J, the junction contained 10 bases not matched to a gene.